The 30 T cell receptor beta chains below come from one sample, sequenced in a study of blood T cell repertoires in COVID-19. Repertoires were generated with immunoSEQ multiplex PCR, while TCRdb's copy carries only in-frame clones and drops some. The sample lists 400,000 to 550,000 clones, roughly nine tenths seen once, with approximately 2% in the top ten. The sample comprised PBMCs or T cells enriched from blood (not recorded which). The receptors stem from a young woman with acute COVID-19.

This chain uses TRBV7-9 with TRBJ2-1; the match to TRBD1 covers 7 bases. The J segment lost 8 bases and the V segment lost 5 bases, leaving 3 bases of the junction unmatched. CDR1 and CDR2 from the germline V gene are SEHNR and FQNEAQ (reference sequence). This CDR3 has 12 amino acids. CDR3 sequence reads: CASSAQGDEQFF. CDR3 nucleotide sequence: TGTGCCAGCAGCGCCCAGGGGGATGAGCAGTTCTTC.

The chain has TRBV19 and TRBJ2-7, with 9 bases lining up with TRBD1. This CDR3 has 13 residues. With V trimmed by 10 bases and J by 6 bases, 10 bases remained unmatched. Germline V gene sequence: CDR1 LNHDA, CDR2 SQIVND (reference sequence). The DNA of the CDR3 is TGTGCCACCACGGGACAGGGTAGGATCGAGCAGTACTTC. Residues: CATTGQGRIEQYF.

The chain has TRBV25-1 and TRBJ2-7, with 8 bases matching TRBD1. This CDR3 comprises 13 residues. CDR1 is MGHDK, CDR2 SYGVNS, per germline. V was clipped by 3 bases and J by 6 bases; unmatched bases: 4. The CDR3 is CASSDGRGLEQYF. The CDR3 DNA reads as TGTGCCAGCAGTGATGGCAGGGGGCTCGAGCAGTACTTC.

V gene TRBV4-3 combines with J gene TRBJ1-1; TRBD1 matches 7 bases. Per germline, CDR1 LGHNA and CDR2 YSLEER. The CDR3 is 16 residues long. V was pared by 4 bases and J by 0 bases, with 8 bases of the junction left unmatched. CDR3 nucleotides: TGCGCCAGCAGCCCTGGGCAGGGGGACATGAACACTGAAGCTTTCTTT. Its translation: CASSPGQGDMNTEAFF.

This clone was counted between two and nine times. This chain links TRBV2 with TRBJ1-6, with D possibly matching TRBD1 (5 bases). CDR1 is SNHLY and CDR2 is FYNNEI in the germline V gene. CDR3 length equals 15 residues. The V and J ends lost 9 bases and 0 bases respectively, with 12 bases between them. The CDR3 bases are TGTGCCAGTCAAGGCAGGGTCTCCTATAATTCACCCCTCCACTTT. It codes for CASQGRVSYNSPLHF. The full variable domain, with the rest looked up from reference TRBV2 and TRBJ1-6, is EPEVTQTPSHQVTQMGQEVILRCVPISNHLYFYWYRQILGQKVEFLVSFYNNEISEKSEIFDDQFSVERPDGSNFTLKIRSTKLEDSAMYFCASQGRVSYNSPLHFGNGTRLTVT.

The J gene is TRBJ2-7, the V gene TRBV3-1 (or the pseudogene TRBV3-2); D is uncertain. The V gene's germline CDR1 is LGHDT and CDR2 YNNKEL (reference sequence). V lost 1 base, J lost 0 bases, and 13 bases lay in between. There are 16 residues in the CDR3. CDR3 in amino acids: CASSQVLVAGSYEQYF. The CDR3 DNA reads TGTGCCAGCAGCCAAGTCCTGGTAGCTGGCTCCTACGAGCAGTACTTC.

This sequence joins TRBV5-4 and TRBJ1-2; D is ambiguous. Deletions cut 8 bases from V and 5 bases from J, with 25 bases between. The length of the CDR3 is 16 residues. CDR1 and CDR2 (germline): SGHNT, YYREEE (reference sequence). The CDR3 loop is CASQASRGGSSYGYTF. As DNA, the CDR3 is TGTGCCAGTCAAGCCTCTCGGGGTGGAAGTAGTTATGGCTACACCTTC. The variable domain in full, completed from reference TRBV5-4 and TRBJ1-2, reads ETGVTQSPTHLIKTRGQQVTLRCSSQSGHNTVSWYQQALGQGPQFIFQYYREEENGRGNFPPRFSGLQFPNYSSELNVNALELDDSALYLCASQASRGGSSYGYTFGSGTRLTVV.

The rearrangement joins TRBV7-2 to TRBJ1-2; D unresolved. Germline V gives CDR1 SGHTA, CDR2 FQGNSA. The CDR3 extends over 13 amino acids. The germline V and J ends were trimmed by 3 bases and 5 bases, with 10 bases remaining between them. The CDR3 sequence is CASSLNSLYGYTF. The CDR3 DNA reads as TGTGCCAGCAGCTTGAACAGCTTATATGGCTACACCTTC.

CDR3 region: CASRQRQGVTEAFF. CDR3 bases: TGTGCCAGCAGACAAAGACAGGGAGTCACTGAAGCTTTCTTT. The chain joins TRBV27 to TRBJ1-1; TRBD1 matches at 7 bases. The germline gives CDR1 MNHEY, CDR2 SMNVEV (reference sequence). The CDR3 is 14 residues long. The junction had 8 bases not matched to a gene; V was cut back by 6 bases and J by 4 bases.

The chain employs TRBV5-4 and TRBJ2-3, with 13 nucleotides matching TRBD2. Germline values: CDR1 SGHNT, CDR2 YYREEE (reference sequence). This CDR3 has 15 residues. V dropped 3 bases and J dropped 5; count of bases not matched to a gene: 3. The CDR3, as DNA: TGTGCCAGCAGCTGGACTAGCGGGAGTAGAGATACGCAGTATTTT. It codes for CASSWTSGSRDTQYF.

The chain carries TRBV11-2 and TRBJ2-7; 9 positions match TRBD1. The germline V gene encodes CDR1 SGHAT and CDR2 FQNNGV. The V and J ends lost 5 bases and 3 bases, in that order; junction bases with no gene match: 8. The CDR3 is made up of 15 amino acids. CDR3 nucleotides: TGTGCCAGCAGCCACCGGGACAGGGTAAACTACGAGCAGTACTTC. As protein: CASSHRDRVNYEQYF.

This chain connects TRBV19 to TRBJ1-6, with D unclear. This CDR3 is 15 amino acids long. Trimming pared 6 bases from V and 0 bases from J, leaving 9 bases between. Germline V gene data show CDR1 as LNHDA and CDR2 as SQIVND (reference sequence). The chain's CDR3 is CASSEASSYNSPLHF. The CDR3 region has the DNA TGTGCCAGTAGCGAGGCCAGCTCCTATAATTCACCCCTCCACTTT.

This clone appeared once. The chain combines TRBV3-1 (or the pseudogene TRBV3-2) with TRBJ1-1; 7 bases match TRBD1. Trimming cost V 7 bases and J 4 bases; bases outside gene matches: 9. There are 14 residues in the CDR3. CDR1 LGHDT and CDR2 YNNKEL come from the germline V gene (reference sequence). CDR3 DNA sequence: TGTGCCAGCACCCGAGGACAGGACCCCACTGAAGCTTTCTTT. Translated, it gives CASTRGQDPTEAFF.

The CDR3 loop is CAWGDRNYGYTF. The CDR3, as DNA: TGTGCCTGGGGGGACAGGAACTATGGCTACACCTTC. The chain has TRBV30 and TRBJ1-2; TRBD1 agrees at 8 bases. The CDR3 sequence is 12 residues long. The junction had 1 base not matched to a gene; V was cut back by 5 bases and J by 2 bases. The germline V gene encodes CDR1 GTSNPN and CDR2 SVGIG (reference sequence).

The CDR3 DNA sequence: TGCGCCAGCAATGGGGGGACAGGGGAAGAGACCCAGTACTTC. Protein sequence: CASNGGTGEETQYF. The rearrangement links TRBV10-2 to TRBJ2-5; 10 bases fit TRBD1. There are 14 residues in the CDR3. The junction had 5 bases not matched to a gene; V was cut back by 7 bases and J by 3 bases. Germline V gives CDR1 WSHSY, CDR2 SAAADI.

This chain connects TRBV7-8 to TRBJ2-1; a weak D match, TRBD1 (5 bases). The CDR3 length is 14 residues. The germline V gene encodes CDR1 SGHVS and CDR2 FQNEAQ. The V and J ends lost 2 bases and 10 bases respectively, with 15 bases between them. The CDR3 is CASSLRQGGYEQFF. CDR3 DNA: TGTGCCAGCAGCTTAAGGCAGGGTGGGTACGAGCAGTTCTTC.

The V and J genes are TRBV18 and TRBJ1-6; TRBD1 might be the D (6 bases). The germline V gene encodes CDR1 KGHSH and CDR2 LQKENI. With 3 bases removed from V and 10 bases from J, the gap between germline ends came to 19 bases. This CDR3 contains 16 residues. CDR3 nucleotides: TGTGCCAGCTCACCGATGGATACAGGGAATCGATCACCCCTCCACTTT. It translates to CASSPMDTGNRSPLHF.

The chain combines TRBV27 with TRBJ1-5, with D unclear. Germline CDR1 and CDR2: MNHEY and SMNVEV (reference sequence). Trimming stripped 6 bases from V and 0 bases from J, with 9 bases between. The CDR3 runs to 14 residues. CDR3 amino acids: CASRREYSNQPQHF. The CDR3 nucleotides are TGTGCCAGCAGACGGGAGTATAGCAATCAGCCCCAGCATTTT.

The V call is TRBV5-4, the J call TRBJ2-7; possible D gene TRBD2, 6 bases. From germline, CDR1 is SGHNT and CDR2 YYREEE (reference sequence). This CDR3 region has 15 residues. V dropped 1 base and J dropped 2 bases, with 13 bases sitting between them. CDR3 nucleotides: TGTGCCAGCAGCTTGTATGAGGGAGGCACCTACGAGCAGTACTTC. Protein product: CASSLYEGGTYEQYF.

This chain joins TRBV28 and TRBJ2-3; the D gene is possibly TRBD1 (7 bases). Trimming removed 3 bases at V and 4 bases at J, with 17 bases between. This CDR3 has 16 amino acids. Germline CDR1 is MDHEN and CDR2 is SYDVKM. CDR3: CASSFGVGRGADTQYF. The CDR3 DNA reads as TGTGCCAGCAGTTTTGGGGTGGGCAGGGGGGCAGATACGCAGTATTTT. Looking up the rest from reference TRBV28 and TRBJ2-3 gives the full variable domain: DVKVTQSSRYLVKRTGEKVFLECVQDMDHENMFWYRQDPGLGLRLIYFSYDVKMKEKGDIPEGYSVSREKKERFSLILESASTNQTSMYLCASSFGVGRGADTQYFGPGTRLTVL.

The chain is built from TRBV14 and TRBJ2-7, with TRBD1 matching over 9 bases. Trimming removed 4 bases from V and 5 bases from J; junction bases left unmatched: 12. Germline-derived CDR1 and CDR2 are SGHDN and FVKESK. The CDR3 has 16 residues. CDR3 in amino acids: CASSRPPRDRVHEQYF. In DNA form, the CDR3 reads TGTGCCAGCAGCCGACCTCCCCGGGACAGGGTCCACGAGCAGTACTTC.

This clone has a handful of counts. Other DNA variants within this sample encode the same CDR3. V usage is TRBV7-9 and J usage is TRBJ1-4, with TRBD1 identical over 8 bases. J lost 5 bases, V lost 5 bases, and 4 bases had no gene match. CDR3 length: 14 amino acids. Germline V gene sequence: CDR1 SEHNR, CDR2 FQNEAQ (reference sequence). The CDR3 DNA sequence: TGTGCCAGCAGCCCGACAGGGGCGAATGAAAAACTGTTTTTT. Translating gives CASSPTGANEKLFF.

The rearrangement links TRBV7-9 to TRBJ2-5; 7 nucleotides align to TRBD1. The V segment lost 5 bases and the J segment 2 bases; nucleotides outside the gene matches: 17. Per the germline V gene, CDR1 is SEHNR and CDR2 is FQNEAQ (reference sequence). The CDR3 is 18 residues long. CDR3 nucleotide sequence: TGTGCCAGCAGCCCAGGCAGGGAAGGGGGCGCTAGGCAAGAGACCCAGTACTTC. Its translation: CASSPGREGGARQETQYF.

The chain uses TRBV3-1 (or the pseudogene TRBV3-2) and TRBJ2-7; 15 bases match TRBD2. Trimming cost V 1 base and J 6 bases; bases outside gene matches: 7. The CDR3 covers 17 residues. Per germline, CDR1 LGHDT and CDR2 YNNKEL (reference sequence). CDR3 nucleotides: TGTGCCAGCAGCCAAGGGACTAGCGGGAGGGCCCCGTTCGAGCAGTACTTC. It is translated as CASSQGTSGRAPFEQYF.

This clone came up once. J is TRBJ1-2 and V is TRBV28, with 10 bases fitting TRBD1. Per germline, CDR1 MDHEN and CDR2 SYDVKM. The CDR3 has 13 amino acids. Trimming took 4 bases from V and 7 from J; bases not matched to a gene: 3. The CDR3 loop reads CASSSGQGFGYTF. In nucleotides, the CDR3 is TGTGCCAGCAGTTCGGGACAGGGGTTTGGCTACACCTTC.

The V and J genes are TRBV7-9 and TRBJ1-6; 7 bases line up with TRBD1. The germline gives CDR1 SEHNR, CDR2 FQNEAQ (reference sequence). CDR3 length: 16 amino acids. V gave up 7 bases and J gave up 5 bases; unmatched junction bases: 11. Written as DNA, the CDR3 is TGTGCCAGCACCGCCCCCGTCGGACAGGATAATTCACCCCTCCACTTT. This codes for CASTAPVGQDNSPLHF.

The V gene is TRBV7-2, the J gene TRBJ2-7; 12 bases line up with TRBD2. Germline V gene sequence: CDR1 SGHTA, CDR2 FQGNSA. J lost 0 bases, V lost 5 bases, and 8 bases had no gene match. The CDR3 is made up of 17 amino acids. The CDR3 here is CASSLYTSGRSSYEQYF. The CDR3 DNA sequence: TGTGCCAGCAGCCTTTACACTAGCGGGAGGAGCTCCTACGAGCAGTACTTC.

The chain has TRBV6-5 and TRBJ1-1, with 9 positions matching TRBD1. Germline trimming cut 5 bases from V and 4 bases from J; bases unmatched to any gene: 2. In germline, CDR1 is MNHEY, CDR2 SVGAGI. The CDR3 totals 13 residues. CDR3 sequence (DNA): TGTGCCAGCAGTACAGGGGGCTCCACTGAAGCTTTCTTT. This sequence encodes CASSTGGSTEAFF.

The rearrangement uses TRBV19 and TRBJ2-1, with TRBD2 matching 8 bases. J was trimmed by 1 base and V by 4 bases; bases with no gene match: 15. From germline, CDR1 is LNHDA and CDR2 SQIVND (reference sequence). The CDR3 consists of 19 residues. CDR3 in amino acids: CASSTGAGAVGRSYNEQFF. DNA of the CDR3: TGTGCCAGTAGTACCGGAGCGGGAGCTGTCGGCAGGTCCTACAATGAGCAGTTCTTC.

This clone was observed a handful of times. The V gene is TRBV3-1 (or the pseudogene TRBV3-2), the J gene TRBJ1-6; no clear D gene. This CDR3 contains 12 residues. Trimming stripped 8 bases from V and 9 bases from J, with 11 bases between. Germline CDR1 LGHDT, CDR2 YNNKEL (reference sequence). The DNA for the CDR3 is TGTGCCAGCTGTCGAGGTGGTTCACCCCTCCACTTT. It yields the protein CASCRGGSPLHF.